Below, 23 T cell receptor beta chains from the same sample are listed, as sequenced in a study of blood T cells in healthy people across ages. Combining a sample-barcoded 5' primer with a J-beta primer mix, a second PCR ran for roughly 7 to 12 cycles. TCRdb independently ran MiXCR on the 5' RACE reads; one entry per CDR3 protein. The table lists fewer than 900,000 distinct CDR3 sequences, roughly 47% of them singletons. Material for sequencing was blood. The receptor source for this set is a woman aged 60-70 years in good health.

V is TRBV19 and J is TRBJ2-3; 10 bases line up with TRBD2. The V segment lost 4 bases and the J segment 3 bases; nucleotides outside the gene matches: 4. The CDR3 has 15 residues. Germline CDR1 is LNHDA and CDR2 is SQIVND (reference sequence). CDR3 sequence (DNA): TGTGCCAGTAGTACACTAGCGGGGACAACAGATACGCAGTATTTT. Its translation: CASSTLAGTTDTQYF.

This clonotype was observed a handful of times. This rearrangement joins TRBV11-1 to TRBJ1-2; a weak D match, TRBD1 (6 bases). Germline V lookup: CDR1 SGHAT, CDR2 FQDESV (reference sequence). This CDR3 comprises 16 residues. Trimming shortened V by 4 bases and J by 6 bases, and 21 bases separated the two germline ends. The CDR3 nucleotides read TGTGCCAGCAGCTCTTACCGGGACAAGACCCGGGATGGCTACACCTTC. Protein: CASSSYRDKTRDGYTF.

The chain joins TRBV6-6 to TRBJ1-4; D call uncertain. The CDR3 contains 13 residues. CDR1 and CDR2 (germline): MNHNY, SVGAGI (reference sequence). Between the trimmed V and J ends, which lost 7 bases and 8 bases, there was a span of 14 bases. CDR3 in amino acids: CASTQAVEEKLFF. The CDR3 DNA reads TGTGCCAGCACCCAGGCAGTTGAAGAAAAACTGTTTTTT.

This sequence joins TRBV29-1 and TRBJ2-2; 12 bases map to TRBD2. With V trimmed by 5 bases and J by 5 bases, 3 bases remained unmatched. This CDR3 is built from 14 residues. Germline V CDR1 and CDR2: SQVTM, ANQGSEA. The CDR3 DNA reads TGCAGCGTTTCTGGGACTAGCGGGACCGGGGAGCTGTTTTTT. It encodes CSVSGTSGTGELFF.

V gene TRBV6-5 combines with J gene TRBJ1-1; D uncertain. The CDR3 consists of 13 residues. CDR1 and CDR2 from the germline V gene are MNHEY and SVGAGI. V was cut by 0 bases and J by 1 base, with 3 bases left in between. This chain's CDR3 is CASSYSQNTEAFF. CDR3 DNA sequence: TGTGCCAGCAGTTACTCCCAGAACACTGAAGCTTTCTTT.

This clonotype was seen more than once but under ten times. The chain is built from TRBV7-9 and TRBJ2-5; D uncertain. Germline CDR1 is SEHNR and CDR2 is FQNEAQ (reference sequence). With 6 bases removed from V and 4 bases from J, the gap between germline ends came to 12 bases. The CDR3 is made up of 13 amino acids. CDR3 DNA sequence: TGTGCCAGCAGTGACCTAAAACGAGAGACCCAGTACTTC. It yields the protein CASSDLKRETQYF.

The chain is built from TRBV4-3 and TRBJ2-6; D is tentatively TRBD1 or TRBD2 (5 bases each). Trimming stripped 4 bases from V and 0 bases from J, with 10 bases between. CDR3 length: 16 residues. Germline V gene data show CDR1 as LGHNA and CDR2 as YSLEER. CDR3 sequence (DNA): TGCGCCAGCAGCCCCTCTGGGGGCTCTGGGGCCAACGTCCTGACTTTC. This translates into CASSPSGGSGANVLTF.

V is TRBV15 and J is TRBJ2-5; 7 nucleotides match TRBD1. This CDR3 has 15 amino acids. V shed 0 bases, J shed 4 bases, and the junction held 5 bases outside the gene matches. Germline CDR1 and CDR2: LNHNV and YYDKDF (reference sequence). The CDR3 DNA sequence: TGTGCCACCAGCAGAGATATGGGACAGACAGAGACCCAGTACTTC. Protein sequence: CATSRDMGQTETQYF.

A remark on this clonotype: The junction does not match germline at one end; this may be a read error. This chain uses TRBV25-1 with TRBJ1-1, with unresolved D. CDR3 size: 15 residues. Germline V CDR1 and CDR2: MGHDK, SYGVNS. The chain's CDR3 is CASSEYPDMNAEAFF. The DNA for the CDR3 is TGTGCCAGCAGTGAATATCCCGACATGAACGCTGAAGCTTTCTTT.

This clonotype was counted at least ten times. The chain carries TRBV12-5 and TRBJ2-3, with TRBD1 as a possible D gene (5 bases). Trimming left V 0 bases short and J 4 bases short, with 5 bases between. Germline CDR1 is LGHNT and CDR2 is FRNRAP. The CDR3 is 13 residues long. The chain's CDR3 is CASGLVQADTQYF. The CDR3 region has the DNA TGTGCTAGTGGTTTGGTACAGGCAGATACGCAGTATTTT.

This clonotype was recorded a few times. The chain employs TRBV6-6 and TRBJ2-1, with 7 bases that match TRBD1. The CDR3 runs 15 residues. Germline lookup yields CDR1 MNHNY and CDR2 SVGAGI (reference sequence). Losses at the gene ends were 6 bases for V and 3 bases for J; bases not matched to a gene: 8. The CDR3 sequence is CASRSRQGSYNEQFF. The CDR3 DNA sequence: TGTGCCAGCAGGAGCAGACAGGGAAGCTACAATGAGCAGTTCTTC.

This rearrangement joins TRBV21-1 to TRBJ2-3; TRBD2 is taken as the D call from the table, unchecked against the DNA. TRBV21-1 counts as a pseudogene. The CDR3 length is 22 residues. CDR3 sequence: CASSKVGGAGLAGDLPTDTQYF. The CDR3 DNA follows: TGTGCCAGCAGCAAAGTTGGAGGAGCGGGTCTAGCGGGAGACTTACCCACAGATACGCAGTATTTT.

This clonotype was counted only a few times. This rearrangement joins TRBV20-1 to TRBJ2-1, with D tentatively TRBD1 or TRBD2 (6 bases each). The CDR3 has 18 amino acids. Germline V CDR1 and CDR2: DFQATT, SNEGSKA (reference sequence). Trimming left V 5 bases short and J 3 bases short, with 26 bases between. CDR3 DNA sequence: TGCAGTGCTTCACGCGGGATACAGGGCTCTGGGTTCTACAATGAGCAGTTCTTC. Amino acids: CSASRGIQGSGFYNEQFF.

This clonotype was recorded a few times. The rearrangement uses TRBV5-6 and TRBJ1-5; TRBD1 matches 12 bases. Per germline, CDR1 SGHDT and CDR2 YYEEEE. This CDR3 is built from 16 residues. J lost 5 bases, V lost 3 bases, and 6 bases had no gene match. The CDR3 spells CASSWGGQGADQPQHF. Written as DNA, the CDR3 is TGTGCCAGCAGCTGGGGGGGACAGGGGGCTGATCAGCCCCAGCATTTT. The whole variable domain, filled in from reference TRBV5-6 and TRBJ1-5, reads DAGVTQSPTHLIKTRGQQVTLRCSPKSGHDTVSWYQQALGQGPQFIFQYYEEEERQRGNFPDRFSGHQFPNYSSELNVNALLLGDSALYLCASSWGGQGADQPQHFGDGTRLSIL.

The chain employs TRBV29-1 and TRBJ2-1; 14 positions agree with TRBD2. The germline V gene has CDR1 SQVTM and CDR2 ANQGSEA. Trimming cost V 7 bases and J 8 bases; bases outside gene matches: 4. The CDR3 totals 13 residues. The CDR3 spells CSAGTSGSDEQFF. The DNA for the CDR3 is TGCAGCGCTGGGACTAGCGGGAGTGATGAGCAGTTCTTC.

The chain uses TRBV28 and TRBJ2-5, with 11 bases identical to TRBD2. Germline V CDR1 and CDR2: MDHEN, SYDVKM. The CDR3 consists of 15 residues. V lost 3 bases to trimming and J lost 11 bases; unmatched junction nucleotides: 11. This chain's CDR3 is CASSFTSGRIGEQYF. The CDR3 region has the DNA TGTGCCAGCAGTTTTACTAGCGGGAGAATCGGGGAGCAGTACTTC.

V gene TRBV20-1 combines with J gene TRBJ2-5, with D perhaps TRBD1 or TRBD2 (6 bases each). Germline-derived CDR1 and CDR2 are DFQATT and SNEGSKA (reference sequence). The CDR3 sequence is 15 residues long. Trimming removed 2 bases at V and 1 base at J, with 14 bases between. The CDR3 loop is CSARMGGPFQETQYF. The CDR3 DNA is TGCAGTGCTAGAATGGGGGGCCCATTCCAAGAGACCCAGTACTTC.

The chain uses TRBV29-1 and TRBJ1-1; 8 bases align to TRBD1. The CDR3 length is 13 residues. V was pared by 5 bases and J by 6 bases, with 8 bases of the junction left unmatched. The germline V gene has CDR1 SQVTM and CDR2 ANQGSEA. The CDR3 loop reads CSVPGQGYPEAFF. The DNA of the CDR3 is TGCAGCGTTCCCGGACAGGGCTACCCTGAAGCTTTCTTT.

This clonotype was seen more than once but under ten times. The chain carries TRBV13 and TRBJ2-7, with a weak D call TRBD2 (5 bases). Germline loops: CDR1 PRHDT, CDR2 FYEKMQ (reference sequence). Trimming shortened V by 1 base and J by 3 bases, and 7 bases separated the two germline ends. The length of the CDR3 is 13 residues. The CDR3 spells CASSLVRDYEQYF. As DNA, the CDR3 is TGTGCCAGCAGCTTAGTCCGGGACTACGAGCAGTACTTC.

DNA of the CDR3: TGTGCCACCAGTGATTTGACAAACAATGAGCAGTTCTTC. Protein sequence: CATSDLTNNEQFF. The chain links TRBV24-1 to TRBJ2-1; D unresolved. V shed 0 bases and J shed 5 bases, with 4 bases lying between them. Germline V gives CDR1 KGHDR, CDR2 SFDVKD. The CDR3 contains 13 residues.

There are a few counts of this clonotype. V and J are TRBV9 and TRBJ2-3; D ambiguous. V lost 0 bases and J 0 bases, leaving 14 bases between the germline ends. CDR3 length equals 17 residues. Germline lookup yields CDR1 SGDLS and CDR2 YYNGEE. CDR3 coding DNA: TGTGCCAGCAGCGTAGGCGGCTCACACCCTAGCACAGATACGCAGTATTTT. Translation: CASSVGGSHPSTDTQYF.

This rearrangement joins TRBV20-1 to TRBJ2-5; D is undetermined. The DNA matches TRBJ2-7 better at its end, which makes the J call doubtful. Germline CDR1 is DFQATT and CDR2 is SNEGSKA (reference sequence). The CDR3 contains 11 residues. The CDR3 is CSAGKNYEQYF. The CDR3 region has the DNA TGCAGTGCTGGAAAGAACTACGAGCAGTACTTC.

In DNA form, the CDR3 reads TGTGCCAGCAGCTTAACAGGACAGGCGAGCTCTGGAAACACCATATATTTT. Amino acids: CASSLTGQASSGNTIYF. The chain combines TRBV7-2 with TRBJ1-3, with 7 bases fitting TRBD1. The CDR3 consists of 17 residues. With V trimmed by 2 bases and J by 0 bases, 7 bases remained unmatched. Germline V gene sequence: CDR1 SGHTA, CDR2 FQGNSA.